The 4 T cell receptor beta chains below were found in one sample sequenced in a study of post-analysis software for immune sequencing data. Regarding the study as a whole: The study found TRBV5-6, TRBV5-1 and TRBV20-1 among five TRBV segments more frequent in patients than controls.

TCR beta libraries were prepared from cDNA with unique molecular identifiers. TCRdb fed the PCR reads into MiXCR, producing one record per CDR3 protein. The repertoire holds some 690,000 distinct CDR3 sequences, with just under 30% as singletons. These receptors' antigens are unknown. The specimen sequenced was blood. The receptors shown here come from a girl under 18 with multiple sclerosis.

Ten or more counts support this clonotype. J is TRBJ2-3 and V is TRBV7-8; D is undetermined. The V gene's germline CDR1 is SGHVS and CDR2 FQNEAQ. The germline V and J ends were trimmed by 4 bases and 1 base, with 15 bases remaining between them. CDR3 size: 16 residues. The CDR3 loop reads CASSSLGRSGTDTQYF. CDR3 coding DNA: TGTGCCAGCAGCTCGCTGGGCCGGAGCGGCACAGATACGCAGTATTTT.

As regards this clonotype: Because it lacks the conserved phenylalanine or tryptophan at the end, this CDR3 is likely a read error. V usage is TRBV5-1 and J usage is TRBJ1-2, with D uncertain. CDR3 length equals 14 residues. The germline CDR1 and CDR2 sequences are SGHRS and YFSETQ. Trimming removed 0 bases at V and 2 bases at J, with 8 bases between. This CDR3 reads CASSLVSENYGYTC. The CDR3 DNA reads as TGCGCCAGCAGCTTGGTTTCAGAAAACTATGGCTACACCTGC.

This chain uses TRBV7-8 with TRBJ1-5, with 7 bases aligning to TRBD1. The CDR3 has 17 residues. With V trimmed by 2 bases and J by 7 bases, 14 bases remained unmatched. CDR1 is SGHVS and CDR2 is FQNEAQ in the germline V gene. CDR3 bases: TGTGCCAGCAGCTTACAAAATTCCGGGACAGTGGGGCAGCCCCAGCATTTT. It encodes CASSLQNSGTVGQPQHF.

This clonotype was recorded at least ten times. The CDR3 protein is CASSYTTRETQYF. The CDR3 coding sequence is TGTGCCAGCAGCTATACGACGCGGGAGACCCAGTACTTC. V and J are TRBV7-2 and TRBJ2-5; D is ambiguous. Germline CDR1 is SGHTA and CDR2 is FQGNSA. The V end lost 4 bases, the J end lost 5 bases, and 11 bases lay between the germline ends. The CDR3 totals 13 residues. The whole variable domain, filled in from reference TRBV7-2 and TRBJ2-5, reads GAGVSQSPSNKVTEKGKDVELRCDPISGHTALYWYRQSLGQGLEFLIYFQGNSAPDKSGLPSDRFSAERTGGSVSTLTIQRTQQEDSAVYLCASSYTTRETQYFGPGTRLLVL.